One sample yielded the 5 T cell receptor beta chains listed below, sequenced in a study of vaccination and CD4 T cells after COVID-19. Time point given: late sampling 161 to 241 days after vaccination in three convalescent patients. Treatment in this sample: roughly 10-day PBMC culture with coronavirus spike peptide pools or control peptides (ViraFEST assay). The Oncomine TCR Beta short-read assay was applied to DNA of cultured CD4+ T cells. TCRdb used MiXCR to reprocess the PCR reads, holding one entry per CDR3 protein. The sample consists of roughly 19,000 distinct CDR3 sequences, about 45% of them appearing once. Their recognized antigens are unknown. The sequenced sample was CD4+ T cells from blood, cultured in vitro, obtained about 7 months after SARS-CoV-2 vaccination. The receptors derive from a human donor who had recovered from COVID-19.

The chain couples TRBV5-1 to TRBJ2-1, with D perhaps matching TRBD1 or TRBD2 (6 bases each). This CDR3 is 17 amino acids long. Germline V gives CDR1 SGHRS, CDR2 YFSETQ. With 4 bases removed from V and 5 bases from J, the gap between germline ends came to 22 bases. CDR3 bases: TGCGCCAGCAGCCAATTCCCCCTGGGGGGCGGGAACAATGAGCAGTTCTTC. Protein product: CASSQFPLGGGNNEQFF.

The J gene is TRBJ2-3, the V gene TRBV6-1; 7 nucleotides align to TRBD2. The CDR3 runs to 14 residues. Per germline, CDR1 MNHNS and CDR2 SASEGT. The trim removed 2 bases at V and 4 bases at J, leaving 3 bases unmatched. The CDR3 is CASSERLAPDTQYF. The CDR3 bases are TGTGCCAGCAGTGAAAGACTAGCCCCAGATACGCAGTATTTT.

This clonotype occurred a few times. This chain connects TRBV20-1 to TRBJ2-5, with 7 bases lining up with TRBD2. Germline V gene lookup returns CDR1 DFQATT and CDR2 SNEGSKA (reference sequence). V dropped 1 base and J dropped 5; count of bases not matched to a gene: 4. This CDR3 has 13 residues. CDR3: CSARVGGTETQYF. CDR3 in DNA: TGCAGTGCTAGAGTCGGGGGGACGGAGACCCAGTACTTC.

V gene TRBV7-9 combines with J gene TRBJ2-6, with a weak D call TRBD2 (5 bases). The CDR3 sequence is 15 residues long. Trimming took off 8 bases at V and 12 bases at J, with 23 bases between the two ends. The germline gives CDR1 SEHNR, CDR2 FQNEAQ (reference sequence). The CDR3 region has the DNA TGTGCCAGCGCCCCCTTCGGCGGCCCTGGAGGCGTCCTGACTTTC. Translating gives CASAPFGGPGGVLTF.

The chain uses TRBV6-1 and TRBJ1-2; D uncertain. CDR1 is MNHNS, CDR2 SASEGT, per germline. The CDR3 runs to 14 residues. The germline V and J ends were trimmed by 2 bases and 4 bases, with 11 bases remaining between them. The DNA of the CDR3 is TGTGCCAGCAGTGAACGATGGCAGTTCTATGGCTACACCTTC. This translates into CASSERWQFYGYTF.